This entry features one TCR beta chain sequence. Its antigen is still unknown. Every donor, a Caucasian adult, lived in Nashville, Tennessee. The source of the sample is a study of shared clonotypes between healthy human individuals. Overall study findings and caveats: Clonotype sharing among donors was thought likely to change with sequencing depth. Clonotypes that were shared across four donors made up around 4.6% of naive CD4 clonotypes. Generation probabilities were higher for clonotypes shared across all four sorted-subset donors than for unshared ones.

This CDR3 is built from 16 residues. The trim removed 0 bases at V and 4 bases at J, leaving 7 bases unmatched. Germline assignment: CDR1 LNHDA and CDR2 SQIVND (reference sequence). Here immunoSEQ multiplex PCR was the method, and the copy in TCRdb shows in-frame clones only, minus some. The sample records about 2 million clones, 95% being singletons. The chain is built from TRBV19 and TRBJ2-7, with 9 bases fitting TRBD1. Sequenced sample: naive CD4+ T cells sorted from blood. The subset was: CD45RA+ positively selected. This clonotype originated in a man aged 18 to 29 in good health. CDR3 sequence (DNA): TGTGCCAGTAGTATAGATCCACAGGGGGCTTTGTACGAGCAGTACTTC. It specifies CASSIDPQGALYEQYF.